Presented here are 13 T cell receptor beta chains from one specimen sequenced in a study of CD4 T cells in relation to SARS-CoV-2 and coronaviruses. Libraries were prepared by immunoSEQ multiplex PCR; TCRdb keeps only in-frame clonotypes and omits some of them. The sample lists approximately 43,000 clones, over 70% occurring once. Their antigens remain unidentified. Material for sequencing was naive CD4+ T cells from PBMCs, cultured in vitro. As to subset: naive CD4+ T cells isolated by negative enrichment. The source of these receptors is an adult with COVID-19.

The V and J genes are TRBV7-9 and TRBJ2-1; D is perhaps TRBD1 (5 bases). The CDR3 is made up of 15 amino acids. Trimming pared 4 bases from V and 3 bases from J, leaving 13 bases between. Germline V CDR1 and CDR2: SEHNR, FQNEAQ (reference sequence). CDR3 DNA: TGTGCCAGCAGCTCAGGGTCCCCCCTCTACAATGAGCAGTTCTTC. Its protein is CASSSGSPLYNEQFF.

The chain is built from TRBV7-2 and TRBJ2-7, with TRBD2 identical over 12 bases. V shed 3 bases, J shed 6 bases, and the junction held 6 bases outside the gene matches. Germline CDR1 and CDR2: SGHTA and FQGNSA. This CDR3 has 15 amino acids. CDR3 coding DNA: TGTGCCAGCAGCTTGGCTAGCGGGAGGGCAAGCGAGCAGTACTTC. Its protein is CASSLASGRASEQYF.

Only one count was recorded for this clone. The chain recombines TRBV6-2 or TRBV6-3 with TRBJ2-3; D is tentatively TRBD1 or TRBD2 (6 bases each). The ends were cut back, 6 bases at V and 4 bases at J, with 17 bases in the middle. The CDR3 runs 15 residues. CDR1 MNHEY and CDR2 SVGEGT come from the germline V gene. The CDR3 coding sequence is TGTGCCAGCAGCTGGAGGGGGAGTCAGCCAGATACGCAGTATTTT. Its translation is CASSWRGSQPDTQYF.

This clone was counted a single time. V gene TRBV19 combines with J gene TRBJ2-5; TRBD2 aligns across 7 bases. Looked up from germline, CDR1 is LNHDA and CDR2 is SQIVND (reference sequence). V shed 10 bases, J shed 3 bases, and the junction held 11 bases outside the gene matches. This CDR3 is 14 amino acids long. The CDR3 bases are TGTGCCACTTCACCGGGAGGCCGAAAAGAGACCCAGTACTTC. It encodes CATSPGGRKETQYF.

The chain combines TRBV5-4 with TRBJ2-3, with D uncertain. Trimming shortened V by 0 bases and J by 0 bases, and 11 bases separated the two germline ends. CDR3 size: 16 residues. Germline CDR1 reads SGHNT; CDR2 reads YYREEE (reference sequence). CDR3 nucleotide sequence: TGTGCCAGCAGCTTGGTTGTAGCCCCTAGCACAGATACGCAGTATTTT. Its protein product is CASSLVVAPSTDTQYF.

This sequence joins TRBV11-2 and TRBJ2-1; 10 bases line up with TRBD2. V lost 6 bases and J lost 9; bases outside the gene matches: 11. CDR3 length: 15 amino acids. Germline V gene data show CDR1 as SGHAT and CDR2 as FQNNGV. This CDR3 is CASRYSGRKIGEQFF. In DNA, the CDR3 is TGTGCCAGCAGGTATAGCGGGAGGAAAATCGGTGAGCAGTTCTTC.

The chain has TRBV7-9 and TRBJ2-2; 14 nucleotides line up with TRBD2. This CDR3 has 18 amino acids. The V segment lost 3 bases and the J segment 2 bases; nucleotides outside the gene matches: 5. The germline CDR1 and CDR2 sequences are SEHNR and FQNEAQ (reference sequence). The CDR3 sequence: CASSFGLAGGLNTGELFF. Here the CDR3 DNA reads TGTGCCAGCAGCTTCGGACTAGCGGGAGGATTAAACACCGGGGAGCTGTTTTTT. Full variable domain (remainder filled in from reference TRBV7-9 and TRBJ2-2): DTGVSQNPRHKITKRGQNVTFRCDPISEHNRLYWYRQTLGQGPEFLTYFQNEAQLEKSRLLSDRFSAERPKGSFSTLEIQRTEQGDSAMYLCASSFGLAGGLNTGELFFGEGSRLTVL.

This clone has a handful of counts. The chain combines TRBV7-9 with TRBJ1-4; D possibly corresponds to TRBD1 (5 bases). The V end lost 1 base, the J end lost 8 bases, and 11 bases lay between the germline ends. CDR3 length: 14 residues. CDR1 SEHNR and CDR2 FQNEAQ come from the germline V gene (reference sequence). CDR3 sequence (DNA): TGTGCCAGCAGCTTAGGGGGCGCTTACGAAAAACTGTTTTTT. Translating it yields CASSLGGAYEKLFF.

The chain employs TRBV3-1 (or the pseudogene TRBV3-2) and TRBJ1-6; D is possibly TRBD1 (5 bases). The germline V and J ends were trimmed by 1 base and 17 bases, with 12 bases remaining between them. The CDR3 totals 12 residues. In germline, CDR1 is LGHDT, CDR2 YNNKEL (reference sequence). The CDR3 is CASSQATAEVHF. The CDR3 DNA sequence: TGTGCCAGCAGCCAAGCGACAGCAGAGGTCCACTTT.

The chain couples TRBV19 to TRBJ2-7, with D tentatively TRBD1 or TRBD2 (5 bases each). This CDR3 has 17 residues. Trimming stripped 5 bases from V and 2 bases from J, with 22 bases between. Germline CDR1 is LNHDA and CDR2 is SQIVND (reference sequence). CDR3 DNA: TGTGCCAGTAGTCAGAGGGGAAACAACAGGCCTCCCTACGAGCAGTACTTC. This gives the protein CASSQRGNNRPPYEQYF.

The rearrangement joins TRBV14 to TRBJ1-3, with D possibly TRBD1 on 5 matching bases. In germline, CDR1 is SGHDN, CDR2 FVKESK. This CDR3 is built from 20 residues. V shed 3 bases and J shed 1 base, with 25 bases lying between them. The DNA of the CDR3 is TGTGCCAGCAGCCAGGGGGGGGACCCGGGCGCCGCCCCATCTGGAAACACCATATATTTT. Residues: CASSQGGDPGAAPSGNTIYF.

The J gene is TRBJ1-3, the V gene TRBV29-1, with 9 positions matching TRBD1. The CDR3 length is 14 residues. V dropped 7 bases and J dropped 8; count of bases not matched to a gene: 12. CDR1 SQVTM and CDR2 ANQGSEA come from the germline V gene. CDR3: CSAVTGGTGYTIYF. The CDR3 DNA reads TGCAGCGCGGTTACAGGGGGCACTGGGTACACCATATATTTT.

The chain combines TRBV5-5 with TRBJ2-1; 7 positions match TRBD2. The CDR3 is 15 amino acids. J lost 6 bases, V lost 2 bases, and 8 bases had no gene match. Looked up from germline, CDR1 is SGHKS and CDR2 is YYEKEE (reference sequence). The CDR3 coding sequence is TGTGCCAGCAGCTTTTTATTAGCGGGTGTCAATGAGCAGTTCTTC. Residues: CASSFLLAGVNEQFF.